This T cell receptor beta chain is drawn from a study of blood T cell repertoires in COVID-19. Study-level information: The cDNA or gDNA used as material had been derived from T cells, B-cell-depleted T cells, or PBMCs.

Original analysis: It was from reference gene primer amplification that nucleated cell counts were estimated. Measured with immunoSEQ multiplex PCR; TCRdb has only the in-frame clones, and not every one. V, J and clone size reflect that table, while D and trimming were determined from the DNA. The top ten hold 6.6% of the sample, which has 250,000 or so clones, approximately 81% seen once. This clone turned up a few times. V lost 5 bases to trimming and J lost 4 bases; unmatched junction nucleotides: 8. Germline lookup yields CDR1 MNHEY and CDR2 SMNVEV (reference sequence). The CDR3 runs 15 residues. The sequencing input was PBMCs or T cells enriched from blood (not recorded which). The genes are TRBV27 and TRBJ1-5, with TRBD1 matching 7 bases. This receptor was taken from a woman aged 50 to 65 who had been exposed to COVID-19. The CDR3 DNA follows: TGTGCCAGCAGTCCCTTGACAGGGAGGAATCAGCCCCAGCATTTT. This encodes CASSPLTGRNQPQHF.